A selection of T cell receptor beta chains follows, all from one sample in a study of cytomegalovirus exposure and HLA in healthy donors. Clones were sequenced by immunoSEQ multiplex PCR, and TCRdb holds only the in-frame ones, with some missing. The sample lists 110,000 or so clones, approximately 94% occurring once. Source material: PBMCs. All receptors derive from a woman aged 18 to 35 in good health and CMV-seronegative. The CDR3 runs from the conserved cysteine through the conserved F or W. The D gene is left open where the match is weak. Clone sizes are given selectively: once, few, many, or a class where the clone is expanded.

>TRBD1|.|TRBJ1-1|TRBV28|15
CASSARTGAGTEAFF
TGTGCCAGCAGTGCCAGGACAGGGGCAGGGACTGAAGCTTTCTTT
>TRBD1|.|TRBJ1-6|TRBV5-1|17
CASSYKIGQGYNSPLHF
TGCGCCAGCAGCTATAAGATCGGACAGGGCTATAATTCACCCCTCCACTTT
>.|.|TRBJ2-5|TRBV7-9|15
CASSFDVSGKETQYF
TGTGCCAGCAGCTTTGATGTAAGCGGTAAAGAGACCCAGTACTTC
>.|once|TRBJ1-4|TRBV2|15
CASTSGGRVGEKLFF
TGTGCCAGCACCTCCGGGGGGCGGGTAGGGGAAAAACTGTTTTTT
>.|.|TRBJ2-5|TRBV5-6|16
CASSLEWAGAQETQYF
TGTGCCAGCAGCTTGGAGTGGGCGGGGGCACAAGAGACCCAGTACTTC
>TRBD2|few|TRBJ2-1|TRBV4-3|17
CASSQEDLAETYNEQFF
TGCGCCAGCAGCCAAGAAGACCTAGCGGAAACCTACAATGAGCAGTTCTTC
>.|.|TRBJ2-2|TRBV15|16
CATSSSGVLDTGELFF
TGTGCCACCAGCAGTTCCGGGGTTTTGGACACCGGGGAGCTGTTTTTT
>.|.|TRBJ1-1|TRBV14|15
CASSRIVRGDTEAFF
TGTGCCAGCAGCCGTATAGTCCGGGGAGACACTGAAGCTTTCTTT
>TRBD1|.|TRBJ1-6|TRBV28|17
CASMGNRQGSDNSPLHF
TGTGCCAGCATGGGGAATAGACAGGGGAGCGATAATTCACCCCTCCACTTT
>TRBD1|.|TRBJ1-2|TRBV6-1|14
CASTRTGQYDGYTF
TGTGCCAGCACCCGGACAGGGCAGTATGATGGCTACACCTTC
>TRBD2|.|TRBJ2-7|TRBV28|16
CASSSPGTSGSYEQYF
TGTGCCAGCAGTTCCCCCGGGACTAGCGGCTCCTACGAGCAGTACTTC